In this sample, the clone carrying this T cell receptor beta chain turned up many times. Its specificity is unknown. The sample comes from a study of read filtering for tumor transcriptome and immune sequencing. Study background: By R-ISS, stages I, II and III held 8, 16 and 7 patients. Findings and caveats of the study: Around 84% of IR-seq clonotypes had one read, totaling 3% to 4.5% of reads; RNA-seq: around 70% and 40%. The CD138-negative fraction was mixed bone marrow immune cells, not pure T cells.

Trimming took 4 bases from V and 2 from J; bases not matched to a gene: 5. This CDR3 region has 14 residues. Germline V gene sequence: CDR1 SQVTM, CDR2 ANQGSEA. The library was built from roughly 400 ng RNA with molecular barcoded adaptors for alpha/delta and beta/gamma chains. TCRdb analysed the reads with MiXCR anew, one entry per CDR3 protein. The sample yields fewer than 30,000 distinct CDR3 sequences, around a fifth seen once. Sequencing was carried out using a population of CD138-negative cells sorted from bone marrow. The clonotype originates from a donor over 35 with multiple myeloma. The rearrangement joins TRBV29-1 to TRBJ2-3; 8 bases map to TRBD2. The CDR3 DNA reads TGCAGCGTTGGACTAGCGACACTCACAGATACGCAGTATTTT. Protein sequence: CSVGLATLTDTQYF.